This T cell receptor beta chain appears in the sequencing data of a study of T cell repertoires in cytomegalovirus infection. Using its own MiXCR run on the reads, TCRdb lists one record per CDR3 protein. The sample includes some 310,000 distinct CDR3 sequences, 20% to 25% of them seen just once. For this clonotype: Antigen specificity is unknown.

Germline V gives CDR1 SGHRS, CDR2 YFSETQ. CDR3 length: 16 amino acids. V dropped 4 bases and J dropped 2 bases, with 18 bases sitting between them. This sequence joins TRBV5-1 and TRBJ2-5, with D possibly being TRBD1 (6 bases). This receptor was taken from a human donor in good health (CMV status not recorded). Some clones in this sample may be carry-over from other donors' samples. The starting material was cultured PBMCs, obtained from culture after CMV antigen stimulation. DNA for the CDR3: TGCGCCAGCAGCCGGCCCGCCGACAGGACACAAGAGACCCAGTACTTC. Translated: CASSRPADRTQETQYF.